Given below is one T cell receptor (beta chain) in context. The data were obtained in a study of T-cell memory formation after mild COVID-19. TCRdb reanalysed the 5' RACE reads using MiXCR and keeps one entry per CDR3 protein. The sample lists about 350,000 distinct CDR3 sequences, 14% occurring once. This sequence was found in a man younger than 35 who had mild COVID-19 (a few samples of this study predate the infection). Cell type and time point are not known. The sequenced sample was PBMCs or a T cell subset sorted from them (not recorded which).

This chain's CDR3 is CASSSWGGGQETQYF. The DNA of the CDR3 is TGTGCCAGCAGCTCGTGGGGGGGCGGCCAAGAGACCCAGTACTTC. The chain combines TRBV3-1 with TRBJ2-5; tentative D call: TRBD2 (7 bases). V was pared by 5 bases and J by 1 base, with 14 bases between. This CDR3 has 15 residues. Looked up from germline, CDR1 is LGHDT and CDR2 is YNNKEL (reference sequence).